This T cell receptor (beta chain) was identified during a study of Ad26.COV2.S vaccination and SARS-CoV-2 variants. About the research overall: Administration of Ad26.COV2.S was intramuscular, either once or twice 56 days apart.

Treatment described: about 20 received Ad26.COV2.S at low or high dose, single or two shots; about 5 received placebo; per-sample allocation not given. Sampling took place 63 days after the first vaccine or placebo injection. Clones were read by immunoSEQ multiplex PCR, and TCRdb kept only the in-frame ones, dropping some. The repertoire consists of some 640,000 clones, with about 89% occurring once and the leading ten covering about 1.5%. This CDR3 is built from 14 residues. With V trimmed by 3 bases and J by 5 bases, 6 bases remained unmatched. In germline, CDR1 is SEHNR, CDR2 FQNEAQ (reference sequence).

Sequences were derived from peripheral blood, sampled in a trial of Ad26.COV2.S vaccine versus placebo. This chain joins TRBV7-9 and TRBJ2-7; 8 nucleotides line up with TRBD2. This TCR came from a person aged 18-60 years who received the Ad26.COV2.S COVID-19 vaccine or a placebo. In DNA, the CDR3 is TGTGCCAGCAGCTTGGCGGGGGGCGGGAACGAGCAGTACTTC. This translates into CASSLAGGGNEQYF.